These 18 T cell receptor beta chains were all obtained from the same sample, sequenced in a study of blood T cell repertoires in COVID-19. Sequenced by immunoSEQ multiplex PCR; TCRdb stores in-frame clones only, minus some. Among 170,000 or so clones listed, 87% were seen once. Input material: peripheral blood. The receptors originated from a woman between 70 and 85 years old with COVID-19, enrolled during active disease.

This clone came up once. The chain employs TRBV10-3 and TRBJ2-1; 11 bases align to TRBD2. CDR3 length equals 14 residues. V gave up 10 bases and J gave up 6 bases; unmatched junction bases: 8. Germline-derived CDR1 and CDR2 are ENHRY and SYGVKD. CDR3 protein: CASKLAGEVNEQFF. DNA of the CDR3: TGTGCCAGCAAACTAGCGGGAGAAGTCAATGAGCAGTTCTTC.

The V and J genes are TRBV6-5 and TRBJ2-1, with D possibly matching TRBD1 (6 bases). V was pared by 6 bases and J by 0 bases, with 12 bases between. Germline-derived CDR1 and CDR2 are MNHEY and SVGAGI. This CDR3 has 15 residues. DNA of the CDR3: TGTGCCAGCAGGGCCCGACAGGTCTCCTACAATGAGCAGTTCTTC. Protein sequence: CASRARQVSYNEQFF.

The chain uses TRBV6-5 and TRBJ1-4, with 8 bases that match TRBD1. Per germline, CDR1 MNHEY and CDR2 SVGAGI. The CDR3 loop spans 15 amino acids. After removal of 5 bases from V and 1 base from J, the junction contained 3 bases not matched to a gene. CDR3 protein: CASSPDRGTNEKLFF. CDR3 bases: TGTGCCAGCAGTCCTGACAGGGGAACTAATGAAAAACTGTTTTTT.

V gene TRBV7-9 combines with J gene TRBJ2-7; 7 bases agree with TRBD1. Trimming cost V 4 bases and J 0 bases; bases outside gene matches: 6. The germline gives CDR1 SEHNR, CDR2 FQNEAQ (reference sequence). The CDR3 has 15 residues. CDR3 in DNA: TGTGCCAGCAGCTCGGACAGGCTGATCTCCTACGAGCAGTACTTC. This translates into CASSSDRLISYEQYF.

V and J are TRBV19 and TRBJ2-1; 9 positions agree with TRBD2. This CDR3 comprises 18 residues. The ends lost 4 bases at V and 0 bases at J; junction bases unmatched: 10. Germline-derived CDR1 and CDR2 are LNHDA and SQIVND (reference sequence). The CDR3 here is CASSTTGTSWSSYNEQFF. The CDR3 nucleotides are TGTGCCAGTAGTACAACCGGGACTAGCTGGAGCTCCTACAATGAGCAGTTCTTC.

J is TRBJ2-3 and V is TRBV11-2; a possible D gene is TRBD1 (6 bases). The V end was cut by 0 bases, the J end by 3 bases, with 10 bases between. Germline CDR1 is SGHAT and CDR2 is FQNNGV. CDR3 length: 15 residues. As DNA, the CDR3 is TGTGCCAGCAGCTTAGATCCAGGGGCAACAGATACGCAGTATTTT. Translating it yields CASSLDPGATDTQYF.

The V call is TRBV27, the J call TRBJ1-6, with 7 bases aligning to TRBD1. The length of the CDR3 is 15 residues. CDR1 and CDR2 (germline): MNHEY, SMNVEV (reference sequence). V trimming: 9 bases; J trimming: 8 bases; junction bases outside the gene matches: 13. This CDR3 is CASRLAGTVDSPLHF. In DNA form, the CDR3 reads TGTGCCAGTCGACTTGCCGGGACAGTCGATTCACCCCTCCACTTT.

The rearrangement uses TRBV2 and TRBJ2-1; 13 bases match TRBD2. Trimming removed 7 bases from V and 7 bases from J; junction bases left unmatched: 1. Germline V gives CDR1 SNHLY, CDR2 FYNNEI. The CDR3 spans 13 residues. In nucleotides, the CDR3 is TGTGCCAGCAAGGGACTAGCGGGGAATGAGCAGTTCTTC. This codes for CASKGLAGNEQFF. The whole variable domain, filled in from reference TRBV2 and TRBJ2-1, reads EPEVTQTPSHQVTQMGQEVILRCVPISNHLYFYWYRQILGQKVEFLVSFYNNEISEKSEIFDDQFSVERPDGSNFTLKIRSTKLEDSAMYFCASKGLAGNEQFFGPGTRLTVL.

The V gene is TRBV30, the J gene TRBJ2-1; D remains unclear. CDR1 and CDR2 from the germline V gene are GTSNPN and SVGIG (reference sequence). The CDR3 consists of 13 residues. V lost 2 bases and J lost 1, with 6 bases in between. CDR3 nucleotide sequence: TGTGCCTGGAGTACCAGATCCTACAATGAGCAGTTCTTC. Translation: CAWSTRSYNEQFF.

V usage is TRBV5-1 and J usage is TRBJ2-2; a possible D gene is TRBD1 (6 bases). This CDR3 has 16 amino acids. Trimming left V 4 bases short and J 1 base short, with 14 bases between. CDR1 is SGHRS and CDR2 is YFSETQ in the germline V gene. The CDR3 coding sequence is TGCGCCAGCAGCCAGCGACAGGCCGGGAACACCGGGGAGCTGTTTTTT. This codes for CASSQRQAGNTGELFF.

The chain links TRBV7-2 to TRBJ2-7; a weak D match, TRBD2 (5 bases). The CDR3 length is 14 residues. The V and J ends lost 1 base and 2 bases respectively, with 9 bases between them. CDR1 is SGHTA, CDR2 FQGNSA, per germline. CDR3 in DNA: TGTGCCAGCAGCTTAGATCAAGCGGCCTACGAGCAGTACTTC. Translated, it gives CASSLDQAAYEQYF.

This clone was recorded once. J is TRBJ1-5 and V is TRBV6-6; a possible D gene is TRBD1 (5 bases). V was trimmed by 4 bases and J by 6 bases, leaving 19 bases between them. CDR3 length: 16 amino acids. In germline, CDR1 is MNHNY, CDR2 SVGAGI (reference sequence). This CDR3 reads CASSLLLQGRAQPQHF. The CDR3 DNA follows: TGTGCCAGCAGTTTACTCCTGCAGGGTCGTGCTCAGCCCCAGCATTTT.

V gene TRBV7-2 combines with J gene TRBJ2-7, with 9 bases lining up with TRBD2. V was clipped by 0 bases and J by 2 bases; unmatched bases: 2. Germline assignment: CDR1 SGHTA and CDR2 FQGNSA. The CDR3 length is 15 residues. The DNA of the CDR3 is TGTGCCAGCAGCTTAGCTAGCGGGAGCGCCTACGAGCAGTACTTC. Its translation is CASSLASGSAYEQYF.

The chain joins TRBV30 to TRBJ2-7; 7 bases fit TRBD2. The CDR3 is 19 residues long. Germline V gene lookup returns CDR1 GTSNPN and CDR2 SVGIG (reference sequence). Trimming at V came to 3 bases and at J to 4 bases, leaving 24 bases not matched to a gene. The CDR3 bases are TGTGCCTGGAGGGGGAAAGAGGGAGGGCCCTCCTTACTCAGTTACGAGCAGTACTTC. As protein: CAWRGKEGGPSLLSYEQYF.

The rearrangement uses TRBV9 and TRBJ1-1; D is uncertain. The CDR3 sequence is 15 residues long. Looked up from germline, CDR1 is SGDLS and CDR2 is YYNGEE. V lost 0 bases and J 0 bases, leaving 9 bases between the germline ends. CDR3 DNA: TGTGCCAGCAGCGTAGGGCGACTGATGAACACTGAAGCTTTCTTT. This encodes CASSVGRLMNTEAFF.

The CDR3 sequence: CASSPRDRGFEQYF. CDR3 DNA sequence: TGTGCCAGTAGTCCGCGGGACAGGGGATTCGAGCAGTACTTC. The chain recombines TRBV19 with TRBJ2-7; 10 bases are shared with TRBD1. Germline values: CDR1 LNHDA, CDR2 SQIVND (reference sequence). V shed 5 bases, J shed 6 bases, and the junction held 7 bases outside the gene matches. CDR3 size: 14 residues. Full variable domain (rest looked up from reference TRBV19 and TRBJ2-7): DGGITQSPKYLFRKEGQNVTLSCEQNLNHDAMYWYRQDPGQGLRLIYYSQIVNDFQKGDIAEGYSVSREKKESFPLTVTSAQKNPTAFYLCASSPRDRGFEQYFGPGTRLTVT.

The chain joins TRBV27 to TRBJ2-3; D not resolved. The V gene lost 2 bases and the J gene lost 6 bases, with 9 bases spanning the gap. Germline V lookup: CDR1 MNHEY, CDR2 SMNVEV (reference sequence). The CDR3 runs to 13 residues. This CDR3 is CASSLAVGDTQYF. CDR3 bases: TGTGCCAGCAGTTTAGCAGTCGGGGATACGCAGTATTTT.

J is TRBJ2-1 and V is TRBV10-3, with TRBD2 matching over 13 bases. CDR1 is ENHRY, CDR2 SYGVKD, per germline. The V segment lost 4 bases and the J segment 5 bases; nucleotides outside the gene matches: 5. This CDR3 spans 16 amino acids. For the CDR3, the DNA is TGTGCCATCAGTGTGCTGGGGACTAGCGGGAACAATGAGCAGTTCTTC. It specifies CAISVLGTSGNNEQFF.